The T cell receptor (beta chain) under discussion was sequenced for a study of cytomegalovirus exposure and HLA in healthy donors. This CDR3 spans 13 amino acids. Germline lookup yields CDR1 MRHNA and CDR2 SNTAGT. With 2 bases removed from V and 7 bases from J, the gap between germline ends came to 11 bases. Both 60 Vbeta primers and 13 Jbeta primers went into the PCR. Sequencing was performed with immunoSEQ multiplex PCR; in TCRdb, only in-frame clones are kept and a portion is missing. The sample consists of about 190,000 clones, roughly 79% of them appearing once. The rearrangement uses TRBV6-4 and TRBJ1-2; the D is unclear. The sample was PBMCs. This TCR derives from a woman younger than 35 in good health and CMV-seronegative. The CDR3 here is CASSDPRRAGYTF. The DNA of the CDR3 is TGTGCCAGCAGTGACCCTAGGAGGGCTGGCTACACCTTC.